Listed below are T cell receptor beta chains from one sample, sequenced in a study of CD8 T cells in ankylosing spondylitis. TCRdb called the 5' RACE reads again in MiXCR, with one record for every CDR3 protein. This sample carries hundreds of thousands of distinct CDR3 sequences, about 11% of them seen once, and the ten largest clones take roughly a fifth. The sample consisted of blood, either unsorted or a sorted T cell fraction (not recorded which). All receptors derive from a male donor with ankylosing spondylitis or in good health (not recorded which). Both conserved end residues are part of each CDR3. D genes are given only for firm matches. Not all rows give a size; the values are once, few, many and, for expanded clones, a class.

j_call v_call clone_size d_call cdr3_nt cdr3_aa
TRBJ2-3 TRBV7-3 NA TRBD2 TGTGCCAGCAGCCGCGGGGGACCGGATACGCAGTATTTT CASSRGGPDTQYF
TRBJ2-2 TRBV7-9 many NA TGTGCCAGCAGCTTAATTGCCCGGGCCACCGGGGAGCTGTTTTTT CASSLIARATGELFF
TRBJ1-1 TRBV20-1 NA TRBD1 TGCTGTGCTAGAGAAACGGGCAGGGGGCGCCTTGGAACTGAAGCTTTCTTT CCARETGRGRLGTEAFF
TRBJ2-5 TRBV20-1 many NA TGCAGTGCCGAAGCCCCCCTAGGAGGTCAAGAGACCCAGTACTTC CSAEAPLGGQETQYF
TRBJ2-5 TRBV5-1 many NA TGCGCCAGTGGAGAGGGGACCCAGTACTTC CASGEGTQYF
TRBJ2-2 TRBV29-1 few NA TGCAGCGTGGAGACAGGAGCGAACACCGGGGAGCTGTTTTTT CSVETGANTGELFF
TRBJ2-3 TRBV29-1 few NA TGCAGCGTTGCAACAGAGCCAGATACGCAGTATTTT CSVATEPDTQYF
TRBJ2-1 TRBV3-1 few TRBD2 TGTGCCAGCAGCCGAACCAGCGGGGTCTCCTACAATGAGCAGTTCTTC CASSRTSGVSYNEQFF
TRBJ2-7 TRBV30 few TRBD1 TGTGCCTGGAGTGTAACCAGGGGGCACGAGCAGTACTTC CAWSVTRGHEQYF
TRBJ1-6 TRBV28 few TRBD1 TGTGCCAGCAGCCCCTGGCCGGGACAGGGAGTTTCACCCCTCCACTTT CASSPWPGQGVSPLHF